This record covers a single T cell receptor (beta chain). The antigen remains undetermined. The record originates from a study of shared clonotypes between healthy human individuals. General study points: Sorted-subset sequencing, rarefaction showed, was incomplete despite large depth.

TCRdb's table, derived via immunoSEQ multiplex PCR, lists solely in-frame clones and lacks some. The sample consists of about 2.4 million clones, around 90% of them appearing once. The junction had 12 bases not matched to a gene; V was cut back by 4 bases and J by 2 bases. This CDR3 region has 19 residues. CDR1 and CDR2 from the germline V gene are ENHRY and SYGVKD. This sequence joins TRBV10-3 and TRBJ2-3; 13 bases fit TRBD2. Sequencing was done on a sample of naive CD4+ T cells sorted from blood. Subset in this sample: CD45RA+ positively selected. The TCR originated in a man aged 18 to 35 in good health. CDR3 sequence: CAISVLAGGSELFTDTQYF. Here the CDR3 DNA reads TGTGCCATCAGTGTACTAGCGGGAGGGTCGGAACTTTTCACAGATACGCAGTATTTT.